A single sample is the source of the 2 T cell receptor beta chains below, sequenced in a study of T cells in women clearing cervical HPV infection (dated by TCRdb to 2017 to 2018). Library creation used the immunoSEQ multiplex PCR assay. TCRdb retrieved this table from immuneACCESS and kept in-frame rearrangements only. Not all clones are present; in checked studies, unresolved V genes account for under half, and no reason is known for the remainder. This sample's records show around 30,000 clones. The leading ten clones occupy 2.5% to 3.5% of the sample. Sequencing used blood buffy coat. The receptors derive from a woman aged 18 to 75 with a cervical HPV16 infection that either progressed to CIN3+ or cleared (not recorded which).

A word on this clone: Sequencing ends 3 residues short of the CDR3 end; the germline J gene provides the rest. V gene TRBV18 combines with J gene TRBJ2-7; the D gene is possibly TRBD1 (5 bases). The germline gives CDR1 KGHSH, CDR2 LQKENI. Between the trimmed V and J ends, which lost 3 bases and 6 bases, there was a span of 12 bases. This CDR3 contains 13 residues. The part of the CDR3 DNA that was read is TGTGCCAGCTCACCGGACCAGGGATCCGAG. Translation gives CASSPDQGSE. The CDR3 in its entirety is CASSPDQGSEQYF.

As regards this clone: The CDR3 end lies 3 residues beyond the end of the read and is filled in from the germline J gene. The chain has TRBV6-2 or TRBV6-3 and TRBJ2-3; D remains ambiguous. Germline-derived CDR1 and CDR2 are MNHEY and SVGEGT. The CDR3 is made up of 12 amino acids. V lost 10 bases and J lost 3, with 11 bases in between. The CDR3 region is CATRALTDTQYF. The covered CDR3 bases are TGTGCCACTAGAGCCCTAACAGATACG.